These T cell receptor beta chains were read from a single sample in a study of neurological immune-mediated disorders. MiXCR, applied by TCRdb to the 5' RACE reads, yields one record per CDR3 protein. Of about 95,000 distinct CDR3 sequences in the sample, roughly 4% were seen once. Sequences were obtained from PBMCs. The receptors come from a woman aged 18-29 years with multiple sclerosis. Each CDR3 is given with its conserved first and last residue. Fields, in order: clone size, D gene, J gene, V gene, CDR3 protein, CDR3 DNA. D genes are given only for firm matches. Clone size is not always given. Where it is, it says once, few, many or a class for expanded clones.

clone_size: many; d_call: NA; j_call: TRBJ2-1; v_call: TRBV7-2; cdr3_aa: CASRGGPNNEQFF; cdr3_nt: TGTGCCAGCAGAGGGGGACCCAACAATGAGCAGTTCTTC
clone_size: many; d_call: TRBD2; j_call: TRBJ2-2; v_call: TRBV4-2; cdr3_aa: CASSGLAGGRELFF; cdr3_nt: TGTGCCAGCAGCGGGCTAGCGGGAGGCAGGGAGCTGTTTTTT
clone_size: many; d_call: NA; j_call: TRBJ1-2; v_call: TRBV7-6; cdr3_aa: CASSSGQRTFYGYTF; cdr3_nt: TGTGCCAGCAGCTCCGGCCAACGAACGTTCTATGGCTACACCTTC
clone_size: NA; d_call: NA; j_call: TRBJ2-5; v_call: TRBV11-2; cdr3_aa: CASSLGDSQGTQYF; cdr3_nt: TGTGCCAGCAGCTTAGGCGACAGCCAGGGGACCCAGTACTTC
clone_size: many; d_call: NA; j_call: TRBJ1-1; v_call: TRBV4-1; cdr3_aa: CASSQVSGINTEAFF; cdr3_nt: TGCGCCAGCAGCCAAGTCTCAGGGATTAACACTGAAGCTTTCTTT
clone_size: many; d_call: NA; j_call: TRBJ1-1; v_call: TRBV4-2; cdr3_aa: CASSREVGTEAFF; cdr3_nt: TGTGCCAGCAGCCGAGAAGTGGGCACTGAAGCTTTCTTT
clone_size: many; d_call: NA; j_call: TRBJ2-7; v_call: TRBV7-2; cdr3_aa: CASSPQTGPYEQYF; cdr3_nt: TGTGCCAGCAGCCCCCAGACAGGCCCCTACGAGCAGTACTTC
clone_size: many; d_call: NA; j_call: TRBJ1-4; v_call: TRBV12-3/TRBV12-4; cdr3_aa: CASSSLGQEKLFF; cdr3_nt: TGTGCCAGCAGTTCTCTTGGACAAGAAAAACTGTTTTTT
clone_size: many; d_call: NA; j_call: TRBJ1-1; v_call: TRBV27; cdr3_aa: CASSHGQTNTEAFF; cdr3_nt: TGTGCCAGCAGCCATGGACAGACGAACACTGAAGCTTTCTTT
clone_size: NA; d_call: NA; j_call: TRBJ1-6; v_call: TRBV4-3; cdr3_aa: CASSQDWIPGQPASSYNSTLNF; cdr3_nt: TGCGCCAGCAGCCAAGATTGGATACCGGGACAACCGGCAAGCTCCTATAATTCAACCCTCAACTTT
clone_size: many; d_call: TRBD1; j_call: TRBJ1-5; v_call: TRBV7-2; cdr3_aa: CASSRDSSNQPQHF; cdr3_nt: TGTGCCAGCAGCCGGGACAGTAGCAATCAGCCCCAGCATTTT
clone_size: many; d_call: NA; j_call: TRBJ2-1; v_call: TRBV24-1; cdr3_aa: CATSDSVSVWRTYNEQFF; cdr3_nt: TGTGCCACCAGTGATTCCGTCTCCGTTTGGCGCACCTACAATGAGCAGTTCTTC
clone_size: many; d_call: TRBD1; j_call: TRBJ2-1; v_call: TRBV20-1; cdr3_aa: CSANDPGDRGWNEQFF; cdr3_nt: TGCAGTGCTAATGACCCGGGAGACAGGGGATGGAATGAGCAGTTCTTC
clone_size: many; d_call: TRBD1; j_call: TRBJ2-1; v_call: TRBV28; cdr3_aa: CASRRRDSSYNEQFF; cdr3_nt: TGTGCCAGCAGACGTCGGGACAGCTCCTACAATGAGCAGTTCTTC
clone_size: many; d_call: TRBD2; j_call: TRBJ2-3; v_call: TRBV27; cdr3_aa: CASSLSSGGSTDTQYF; cdr3_nt: TGTGCCAGCAGTTTATCCAGCGGGGGGAGCACAGATACGCAGTATTTT
clone_size: many; d_call: NA; j_call: TRBJ2-7; v_call: TRBV5-1; cdr3_aa: CASSSDGGNYEQYF; cdr3_nt: TGCGCCAGCAGCTCGGACGGAGGAAACTACGAGCAGTACTTC
clone_size: many; d_call: NA; j_call: TRBJ2-3; v_call: TRBV11-2; cdr3_aa: CASSLDGGADRLTQYF; cdr3_nt: TGTGCCAGCAGCTTAGATGGTGGAGCAGATCGACTTACGCAGTATTTT
clone_size: many; d_call: NA; j_call: TRBJ1-2; v_call: TRBV7-6; cdr3_aa: CASSRQDGGYTF; cdr3_nt: TGTGCCAGCAGCCGACAGGACGGGGGCTACACCTTC
clone_size: many; d_call: TRBD1; j_call: TRBJ1-2; v_call: TRBV5-6; cdr3_aa: CASSLTGAQYYGYTF; cdr3_nt: TGTGCCAGCAGCTTGACAGGGGCGCAGTACTATGGCTACACCTTC
clone_size: many; d_call: TRBD2; j_call: TRBJ2-1; v_call: TRBV24-1; cdr3_aa: CATSDPGRAGGFSNEQFF; cdr3_nt: TGTGCCACCAGTGATCCGGGACGGGCGGGAGGATTCTCCAATGAGCAGTTCTTC
clone_size: many; d_call: NA; j_call: TRBJ1-1; v_call: TRBV5-5; cdr3_aa: CASSERASYTEAFF; cdr3_nt: TGTGCCAGCAGCGAGAGGGCCTCCTACACTGAAGCTTTCTTT
clone_size: many; d_call: NA; j_call: TRBJ1-1; v_call: TRBV12-3/TRBV12-4; cdr3_aa: CASTPQGIGTEAFF; cdr3_nt: TGTGCCAGCACCCCACAAGGGATCGGCACTGAAGCTTTCTTT
clone_size: many; d_call: NA; j_call: TRBJ2-2; v_call: TRBV15; cdr3_aa: CATSRDLGTGELFF; cdr3_nt: TGTGCCACCAGCAGAGATTTAGGAACCGGGGAGCTGTTTTTT
clone_size: many; d_call: NA; j_call: TRBJ2-7; v_call: TRBV3-1; cdr3_aa: CASSQDLVTSHEQYF; cdr3_nt: TGTGCCAGCAGCCAAGATCTCGTGACATCCCACGAGCAGTACTTC
clone_size: NA; d_call: NA; j_call: TRBJ2-7; v_call: TRBV20-1; cdr3_aa: CSASRTRNEQYF; cdr3_nt: TGCAGTGCTAGCCGGACGAGGAACGAGCAGTACTTC
clone_size: many; d_call: TRBD1; j_call: TRBJ1-1; v_call: TRBV5-8; cdr3_aa: CVSSRDSTEAFF; cdr3_nt: TGTGTCAGCAGCCGGGACAGCACTGAAGCTTTCTTT
clone_size: many; d_call: NA; j_call: TRBJ2-5; v_call: TRBV12-3/TRBV12-4; cdr3_aa: CASSWGRTIETQYF; cdr3_nt: TGTGCCAGCAGTTGGGGTCGGACGATAGAGACCCAGTACTTC
clone_size: few; d_call: TRBD1; j_call: TRBJ1-1; v_call: TRBV6-2/TRBV6-3; cdr3_aa: CASETPGQGRQGTEAFF; cdr3_nt: TGTGCCAGCGAAACCCCAGGACAGGGCCGACAGGGCACTGAAGCTTTCTTT
clone_size: many; d_call: NA; j_call: TRBJ2-1; v_call: TRBV3-1; cdr3_aa: CASSRGSSYNEQFF; cdr3_nt: TGTGCCAGCAGCCGGGGTAGCTCCTACAATGAGCAGTTCTTC
clone_size: NA; d_call: TRBD1; j_call: TRBJ1-5; v_call: TRBV10-2; cdr3_aa: CASSGGQGNSNQPQHF; cdr3_nt: TGCGCCAGCAGTGGGGGACAGGGGAACAGCAATCAGCCCCAGCATTTT
clone_size: many; d_call: NA; j_call: TRBJ2-5; v_call: TRBV29-1; cdr3_aa: CSGDNWGTQYF; cdr3_nt: TGCAGCGGAGATAATTGGGGGACCCAGTACTTC
clone_size: many; d_call: NA; j_call: TRBJ2-7; v_call: TRBV6-5; cdr3_aa: CASSGPGRGVYEQYF; cdr3_nt: TGTGCCAGCAGTGGCCCAGGCAGGGGGGTCTACGAGCAGTACTTC
clone_size: many; d_call: NA; j_call: TRBJ2-7; v_call: TRBV5-1; cdr3_aa: CASSLGLALGEQYF; cdr3_nt: TGCGCCAGCAGCTTGGGGCTAGCCCTCGGCGAGCAGTACTTC
clone_size: many; d_call: NA; j_call: TRBJ1-6; v_call: TRBV7-9; cdr3_aa: CASSLDYPGRNSPLHF; cdr3_nt: TGTGCCAGCAGCTTAGATTATCCAGGGCGGAATTCACCCCTCCACTTT
clone_size: many; d_call: NA; j_call: TRBJ1-2; v_call: TRBV6-1; cdr3_aa: CASSERLGVGYGYTF; cdr3_nt: TGTGCCAGCAGTGAACGTTTGGGGGTGGGCTATGGCTACACCTTC
clone_size: many; d_call: NA; j_call: TRBJ2-2; v_call: TRBV27; cdr3_aa: CASSFGSETGELFF; cdr3_nt: TGTGCCAGCAGTTTCGGGAGTGAGACCGGGGAGCTGTTTTTT
clone_size: many; d_call: NA; j_call: TRBJ1-2; v_call: TRBV5-6; cdr3_aa: CASSWTDGYTF; cdr3_nt: TGTGCCAGCAGCTGGACGGATGGCTACACCTTC